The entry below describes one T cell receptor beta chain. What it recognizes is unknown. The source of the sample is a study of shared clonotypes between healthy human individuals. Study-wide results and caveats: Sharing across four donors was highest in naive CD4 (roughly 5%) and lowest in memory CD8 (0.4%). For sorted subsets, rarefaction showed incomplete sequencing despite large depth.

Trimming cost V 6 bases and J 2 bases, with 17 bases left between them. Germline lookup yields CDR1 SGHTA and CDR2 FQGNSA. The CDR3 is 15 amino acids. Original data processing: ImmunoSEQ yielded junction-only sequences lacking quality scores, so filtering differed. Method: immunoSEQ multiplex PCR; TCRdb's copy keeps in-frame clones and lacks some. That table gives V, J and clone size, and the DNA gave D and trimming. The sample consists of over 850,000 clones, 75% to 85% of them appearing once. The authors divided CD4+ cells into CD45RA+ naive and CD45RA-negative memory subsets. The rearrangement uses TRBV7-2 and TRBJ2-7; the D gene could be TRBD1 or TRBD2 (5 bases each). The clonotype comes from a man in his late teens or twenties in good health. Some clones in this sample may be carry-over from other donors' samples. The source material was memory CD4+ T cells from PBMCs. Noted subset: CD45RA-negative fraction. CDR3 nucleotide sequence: TGTGCCAGCAGTCAGACAATGGGACGCCCCTACGAGCAGTACTTC. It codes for CASSQTMGRPYEQYF.